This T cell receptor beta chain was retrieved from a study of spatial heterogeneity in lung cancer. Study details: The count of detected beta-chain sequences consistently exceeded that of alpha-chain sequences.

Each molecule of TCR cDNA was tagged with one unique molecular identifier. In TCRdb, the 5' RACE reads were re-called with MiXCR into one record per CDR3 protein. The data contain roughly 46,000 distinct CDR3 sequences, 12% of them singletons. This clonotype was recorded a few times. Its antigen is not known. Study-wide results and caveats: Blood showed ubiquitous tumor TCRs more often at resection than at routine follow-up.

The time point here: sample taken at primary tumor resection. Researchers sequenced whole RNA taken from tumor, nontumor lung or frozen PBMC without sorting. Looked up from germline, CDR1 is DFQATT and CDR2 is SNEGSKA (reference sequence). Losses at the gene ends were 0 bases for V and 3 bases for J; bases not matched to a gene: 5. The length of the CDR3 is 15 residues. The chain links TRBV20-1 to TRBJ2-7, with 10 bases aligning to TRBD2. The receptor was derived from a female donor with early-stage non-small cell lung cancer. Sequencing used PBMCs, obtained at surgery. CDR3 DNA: TGCAGTGCTAGAGATCCAGCGGGGGGGAACTACGAGCAGTACTTC. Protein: CSARDPAGGNYEQYF.